What follows are 20 T cell receptor beta chains derived from one specimen sequenced in a study of cytomegalovirus exposure and HLA in healthy donors. The study ran its PCR with 60 Vbeta and 13 Jbeta primers. Repertoires were generated with immunoSEQ multiplex PCR, while TCRdb's copy carries only in-frame clones and drops some. The sample consists of 200,000 to 250,000 clones, more than 75% of them appearing once. The sample was PBMCs. These receptors all come from a human donor in good health.

This chain connects TRBV7-6 to TRBJ1-1; D is perhaps TRBD1 (5 bases). V shed 0 bases and J shed 0 bases, with 11 bases lying between them. Germline CDR1 SGHVS, CDR2 FNYEAQ. The CDR3 sequence is 16 residues long. The CDR3 is CASSLAGRGMNTEAFF. In DNA form, the CDR3 reads TGTGCCAGCAGCTTAGCGGGGCGGGGGATGAACACTGAAGCTTTCTTT.

V usage is TRBV27 and J usage is TRBJ2-7, with a weak D call TRBD2 (6 bases). CDR3 length: 15 residues. Trimming stripped 6 bases from V and 0 bases from J, with 15 bases between. CDR1 is MNHEY and CDR2 is SMNVEV in the germline V gene (reference sequence). CDR3 DNA: TGTGCCAGCAGATCGGGACTCCGGAGCTCCTACGAGCAGTACTTC. Its protein product is CASRSGLRSSYEQYF.

The V call is TRBV19, the J call TRBJ1-1; D might be TRBD1 (6 bases). V dropped 6 bases and J dropped 3 bases, with 14 bases sitting between them. The length of the CDR3 is 14 residues. CDR1 LNHDA and CDR2 SQIVND come from the germline V gene (reference sequence). The CDR3 region is CASRLRGLDTEAFF. The CDR3 bases are TGTGCCAGTAGGTTGAGGGGGTTAGACACTGAAGCTTTCTTT.

The DNA for the CDR3 is TGTGCCAGCGGTGACGGGGGGACTTCTGGGGCCAACGTCCTGACTTTC. Amino acids: CASGDGGTSGANVLTF. The V call is TRBV9, the J call TRBJ2-6; TRBD2 aligns across 7 bases. There are 16 residues in the CDR3. Trimming cost V 7 bases and J 1 base; bases outside gene matches: 8. The germline gives CDR1 SGDLS, CDR2 YYNGEE.

This clone was counted a few times. A junction boundary mismatches the germline segment, possibly from a read error. This rearrangement joins TRBV7-7 to TRBJ2-2; 9 nucleotides align to TRBD2. The CDR3 is 15 amino acids. CDR1 and CDR2 (germline): SSHAT, FNYEAQ (reference sequence). CDR3 coding DNA: TGTGCTAGCAGCTCGAGCGGGAGGCAGAACGGGGAGCTGTTTTTT. It encodes CASSSSGRQNGELFF.

The V and J genes are TRBV5-1 and TRBJ2-7; D is unclear. CDR3 size: 11 residues. Germline values: CDR1 SGHRS, CDR2 YFSETQ. V lost 4 bases and J 6 bases, leaving 8 bases between the germline ends. The CDR3 spells CASSTTSEQYF. DNA for the CDR3: TGCGCCAGCAGCACAACCAGCGAGCAGTACTTC. The full variable domain, in which reference TRBV5-1 and TRBJ2-7 provide the parts outside the CDR3, is KAGVTQTPRYLIKTRGQQVTLSCSPISGHRSVSWYQQTPGQGLQFLFEYFSETQRNKGNFPGRFSGRQFSNSRSEMNVSTLELGDSALYLCASSTTSEQYFGPGTRLTVT.

CDR3 loop: CASKWREVATGELFF. DNA for the CDR3: TGTGCCAGCAAATGGCGGGAGGTTGCTACCGGGGAGCTGTTTTTT. This chain connects TRBV2 to TRBJ2-2, with 8 positions matching TRBD2. The J segment lost 5 bases and the V segment lost 7 bases, leaving 9 bases of the junction unmatched. Germline V gene data show CDR1 as SNHLY and CDR2 as FYNNEI. The CDR3 consists of 15 residues.

The V gene is TRBV19, the J gene TRBJ1-2; no reliable D call. The CDR3 loop spans 14 amino acids. V was shortened by 5 bases and J by 4 bases, with 14 bases between the two germline ends. Germline CDR1 reads LNHDA; CDR2 reads SQIVND (reference sequence). The CDR3 region is CASSETVNRYGYTF. The CDR3 DNA reads TGTGCCAGTAGTGAAACAGTGAACCGCTATGGCTACACCTTC.

J is TRBJ1-1 and V is TRBV19, with 7 bases that match TRBD1. Per the germline V gene, CDR1 is LNHDA and CDR2 is SQIVND (reference sequence). The CDR3 runs 15 residues. Trimming at V came to 3 bases and at J to 4 bases, leaving 8 bases not matched to a gene. CDR3 DNA sequence: TGTGCCAGTAGTATTCGAGGGAAGGGGGCCACTGAAGCTTTCTTT. Translating it yields CASSIRGKGATEAFF.

This sequence joins TRBV10-3 and TRBJ2-3; D gene ambiguous. Between the trimmed V and J ends, which lost 6 bases and 1 base, there was a span of 11 bases. Germline loops: CDR1 ENHRY, CDR2 SYGVKD. This CDR3 has 14 residues. CDR3 amino acids: CAIRRSEGTDTQYF. The DNA of the CDR3 is TGTGCCATCAGAAGGTCCGAGGGCACAGATACGCAGTATTTT.

The chain links TRBV19 to TRBJ1-4; a possible D gene is TRBD1 (6 bases). V was clipped by 3 bases and J by 8 bases, with 19 bases between them. CDR1 and CDR2 (germline): LNHDA, SQIVND (reference sequence). The CDR3 extends over 16 amino acids. In DNA form, the CDR3 reads TGTGCCAGTAGTATTGGCAGGGGTGCGAGACCGGAAAAACTGTTTTTT. It is translated as CASSIGRGARPEKLFF.

This clone has more than one count but fewer than ten. This chain connects TRBV7-2 to TRBJ1-1; D gene uncertain. CDR1 SGHTA and CDR2 FQGNSA come from the germline V gene. The V end lost 5 bases, the J end lost 6 bases, and 10 bases lay between the germline ends. The CDR3 extends over 12 amino acids. For the CDR3, the DNA is TGTGCCAGCAGCCTACTGAGGGCTGAAGCTTTCTTT. It specifies CASSLLRAEAFF.

This clone showed up just once. The gene calls are TRBV30 and TRBJ2-4; 11 bases fit TRBD2. This CDR3 has 16 residues. CDR1 and CDR2 from the germline V gene are GTSNPN and SVGIG (reference sequence). V lost 0 bases and J lost 10; bases outside the gene matches: 11. The CDR3 reads CAWSVRGRTSGLIQYF. The CDR3 DNA follows: TGTGCCTGGAGTGTCAGGGGTAGGACTAGCGGGCTGATTCAGTACTTC.

This sequence joins TRBV27 and TRBJ1-5; D call uncertain. V lost 5 bases to trimming and J lost 0 bases, with 11 bases between them. This CDR3 comprises 15 residues. Germline loops: CDR1 MNHEY, CDR2 SMNVEV (reference sequence). The CDR3 nucleotides are TGTGCCAGCAGTCCCGACGGGTATAGCAATCAGCCCCAGCATTTT. Encoded protein: CASSPDGYSNQPQHF.

This sequence joins TRBV6-1 and TRBJ2-7; 12 nucleotides match TRBD2. The junction had 7 bases not matched to a gene; V was cut back by 0 bases and J by 7 bases. CDR3 length: 16 amino acids. The germline gives CDR1 MNHNS, CDR2 SASEGT. The CDR3 sequence is CASSEALAGGPKEQYF. The DNA of the CDR3 is TGTGCCAGCAGTGAAGCGCTAGCGGGAGGGCCCAAGGAGCAGTACTTC.

The chain recombines TRBV6-4 with TRBJ2-3; TRBD2 might be the D (7 bases). This CDR3 has 13 amino acids. The germline V gene has CDR1 MRHNA and CDR2 SNTAGT. V lost 6 bases and J lost 6, with 13 bases in between. The CDR3 protein is CASRGPGGDTQYF. CDR3 DNA: TGTGCCAGCAGGGGGCCGGGGGGCGATACGCAGTATTTT.

The chain recombines TRBV18 with TRBJ1-1; the match to TRBD1 covers 7 bases. Germline V gene data show CDR1 as KGHSH and CDR2 as LQKENI. The CDR3 totals 16 residues. V gave up 1 base and J gave up 2 bases; unmatched junction bases: 7. In DNA form, the CDR3 reads TGTGCCAGCTCACCACGGGACAGTCACTTAAACACTGAAGCTTTCTTT. Translating gives CASSPRDSHLNTEAFF.

The chain links TRBV6-6 to TRBJ2-1, with TRBD2 matching over 7 bases. Germline V lookup: CDR1 MNHNY, CDR2 SVGAGI (reference sequence). This CDR3 is built from 14 residues. V shed 6 bases, J shed 9 bases, and the junction held 11 bases outside the gene matches. CDR3 residues: CASRGGSLGFEQFF. The CDR3 region has the DNA TGTGCCAGCAGGGGAGGGAGTCTAGGTTTTGAGCAGTTCTTC.

This chain links TRBV9 with TRBJ1-2, with D unclear. Trimming shortened V by 1 base and J by 3 bases, and 7 bases separated the two germline ends. This CDR3 contains 13 residues. The germline CDR1 and CDR2 sequences are SGDLS and YYNGEE. The CDR3, as DNA: TGTGCCAGCAGCGTAACCACTTACTATGGCTACACCTTC. Translating gives CASSVTTYYGYTF.

The rearrangement uses TRBV14 and TRBJ1-1; a weak D match, TRBD1 (5 bases). From germline, CDR1 is SGHDN and CDR2 FVKESK. The germline V and J ends were trimmed by 3 bases and 1 base, with 12 bases remaining between them. There are 15 residues in the CDR3. The CDR3 here is CASSHQGHRNTEAFF. The CDR3 DNA reads as TGTGCCAGCAGCCATCAAGGACACAGGAACACTGAAGCTTTCTTT.